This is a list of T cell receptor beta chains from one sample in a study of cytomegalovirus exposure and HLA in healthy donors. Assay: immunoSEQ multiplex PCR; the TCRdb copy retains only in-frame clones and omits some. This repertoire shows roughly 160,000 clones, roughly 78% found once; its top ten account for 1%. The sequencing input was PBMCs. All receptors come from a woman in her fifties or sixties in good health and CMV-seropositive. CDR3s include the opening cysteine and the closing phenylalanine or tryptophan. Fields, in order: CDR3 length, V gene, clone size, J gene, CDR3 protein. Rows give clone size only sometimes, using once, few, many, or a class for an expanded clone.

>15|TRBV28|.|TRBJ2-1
CASSLWDRDDNEQFF
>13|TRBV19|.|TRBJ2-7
CASMSLVPYEQYF
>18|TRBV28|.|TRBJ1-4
CASSLIYRGRTRGEKLFF
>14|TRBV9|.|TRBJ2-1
CASSVEPGGNEQFF
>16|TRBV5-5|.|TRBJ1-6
CASSFYLDRGNSPLHF
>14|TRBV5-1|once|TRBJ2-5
CASSLGQDGETQYF
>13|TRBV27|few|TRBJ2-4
CASSLVRGDIQYF
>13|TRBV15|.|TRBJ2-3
CATSLNSGDTQYF
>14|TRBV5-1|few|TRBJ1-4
CASSLGGVDEKLFF
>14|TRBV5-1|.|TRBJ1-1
CASSSQVSNTEAFF
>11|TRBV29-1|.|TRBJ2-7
CSVEGGTKQYF
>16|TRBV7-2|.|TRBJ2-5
CASSLLGQGGLETQYF
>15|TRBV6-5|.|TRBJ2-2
CASSQTPGYTGELFF
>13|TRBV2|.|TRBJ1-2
CASSLTGIYGYTF
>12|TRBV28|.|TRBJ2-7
CASSLGRYEQYF
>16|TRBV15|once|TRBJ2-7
CATSRGVVQGVYEQYF
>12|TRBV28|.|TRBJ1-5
CASGPSNQPQHF
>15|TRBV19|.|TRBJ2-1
CASSIGAGLYNEQFF
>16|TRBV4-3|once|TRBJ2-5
CASSQDTLAGQETQYF
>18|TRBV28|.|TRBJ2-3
CASSLTLAGPTSTDTQYF
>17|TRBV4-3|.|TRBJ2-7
CASSQGGRQGIFHEQYF
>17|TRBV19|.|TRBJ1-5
CASSTTSRGYSNQPQHF
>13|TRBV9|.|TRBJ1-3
CASSVGPGNTIYF
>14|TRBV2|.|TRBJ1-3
CASSEARSGNTIYF
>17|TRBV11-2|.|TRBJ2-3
CASSPGTSGSRTDTQYF
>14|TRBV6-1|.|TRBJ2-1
CASTYTGTGNEQFF
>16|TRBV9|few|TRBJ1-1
CASSVGAGGGNTEAFF
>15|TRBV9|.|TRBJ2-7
CASSVDSGITYEQYF
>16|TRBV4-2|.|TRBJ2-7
CASSQDPHPGAYEQYF
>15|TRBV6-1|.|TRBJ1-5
CASRPVGTGGQPQHF
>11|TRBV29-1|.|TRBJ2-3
CSAGATDTQYF
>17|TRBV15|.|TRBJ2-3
CATSRGLAGDYTDTQYF
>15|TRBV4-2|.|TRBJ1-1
CASSQEDRGISEAFF
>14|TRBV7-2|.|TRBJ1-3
CASRSSVAGNTIYF
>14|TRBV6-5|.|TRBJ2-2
CASHGGVVTGELFF
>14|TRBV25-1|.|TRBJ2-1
CASSEYDSNNEQFF
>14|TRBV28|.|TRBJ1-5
CASSLLRSHQPQHF
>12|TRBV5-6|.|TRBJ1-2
CASTGRIYGYTF
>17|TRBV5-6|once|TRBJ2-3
CASSLEGQGLWTDTQYF
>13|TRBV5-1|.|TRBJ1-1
CASRRTGNTEAFF
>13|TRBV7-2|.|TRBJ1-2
CASSPGTGGSYTF
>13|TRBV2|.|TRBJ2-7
CASSGSSSYEQYF
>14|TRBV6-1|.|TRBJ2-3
CASMGPQGADTQYF
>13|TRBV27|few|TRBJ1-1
CASSLLGSGEAFF
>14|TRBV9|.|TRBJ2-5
CASSAGQGKRTQYF
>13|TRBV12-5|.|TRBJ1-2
CASGSPPAYGYTF
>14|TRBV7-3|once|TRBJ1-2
CASSKRGSREGYTF
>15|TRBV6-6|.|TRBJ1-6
CASIDDSSYNSPLHF
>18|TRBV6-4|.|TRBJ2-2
CASSRWSQGASNTGELFF
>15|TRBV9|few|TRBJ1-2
CASSPIPGEGMGYTF